Included here is one T cell receptor beta chain sequence, with context. The repertoire was sequenced with immunoSEQ multiplex PCR; TCRdb's copy has only in-frame clones and lacks some. The sample lists 600,000 to 750,000 clones; just under 75% were seen once. The data originate from a study of shared clonotypes between healthy human individuals. This CDR3 region has 16 residues. V dropped 0 bases and J dropped 8 bases, with 16 bases sitting between them. Germline V gives CDR1 MGHRA, CDR2 YSYEKL. This TCR was recovered from a woman under 40 in good health. Material for sequencing was memory CD4+ T cells sorted from blood. Regarding subset: CD45RA-negative fraction. V usage is TRBV4-1 and J usage is TRBJ1-4; D might be TRBD1 (6 bases). CDR3 in amino acids: CASSQDRGGIGEKLFF. In DNA form, the CDR3 reads TGCGCCAGCAGCCAAGATCGGGGGGGCATTGGGGAAAAACTGTTTTTT.